This record concerns one TCR beta chain sequence. This sample is part of a study of cytomegalovirus exposure and HLA in healthy donors. Primers for the PCR totalled 60 Vbeta and 13 Jbeta. The assay was immunoSEQ multiplex PCR, and TCRdb's table has in-frame clones only and misses some. The sample contains some 170,000 clones, just over 75% of which appear only once. V was cut by 6 bases and J by 5 bases, with 17 bases left in between. This CDR3 region has 15 residues. Germline V gene data show CDR1 as MNHNY and CDR2 as SVGAGI (reference sequence). This receptor was identified in a woman aged 55 to 70 in good health and CMV-seropositive. The material sequenced was PBMCs. The rearrangement links TRBV6-6 to TRBJ1-5; D may be TRBD1 (6 bases). In DNA, the CDR3 is TGTGCCAGCAGCCATGGGAGGGGGTCGGATCAGCCCCAGCATTTT. Protein: CASSHGRGSDQPQHF.